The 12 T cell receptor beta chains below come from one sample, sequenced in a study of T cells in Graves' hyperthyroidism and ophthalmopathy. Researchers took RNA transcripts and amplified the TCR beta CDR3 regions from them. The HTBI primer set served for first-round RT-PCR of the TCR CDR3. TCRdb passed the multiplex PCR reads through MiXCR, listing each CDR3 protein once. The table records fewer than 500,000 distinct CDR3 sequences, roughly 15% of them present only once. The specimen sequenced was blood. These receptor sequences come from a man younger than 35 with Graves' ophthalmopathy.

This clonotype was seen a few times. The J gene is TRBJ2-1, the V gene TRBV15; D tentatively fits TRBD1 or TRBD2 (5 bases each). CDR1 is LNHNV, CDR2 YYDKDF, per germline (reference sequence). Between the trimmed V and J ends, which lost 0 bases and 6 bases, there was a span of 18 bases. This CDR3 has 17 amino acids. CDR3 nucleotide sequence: TGTGCCACCAGCAGAGAAGGCCTCGGGACCTCGGGCAATGAGCAGTTCTTC. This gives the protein CATSREGLGTSGNEQFF.

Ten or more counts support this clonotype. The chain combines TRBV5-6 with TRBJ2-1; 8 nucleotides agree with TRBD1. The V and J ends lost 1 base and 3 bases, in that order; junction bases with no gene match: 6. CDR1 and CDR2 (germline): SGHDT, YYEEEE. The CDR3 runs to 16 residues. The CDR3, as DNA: TGTGCCAGCAGCTTGCCCCAGGGGGCGTTCTACAATGAGCAGTTCTTC. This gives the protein CASSLPQGAFYNEQFF.

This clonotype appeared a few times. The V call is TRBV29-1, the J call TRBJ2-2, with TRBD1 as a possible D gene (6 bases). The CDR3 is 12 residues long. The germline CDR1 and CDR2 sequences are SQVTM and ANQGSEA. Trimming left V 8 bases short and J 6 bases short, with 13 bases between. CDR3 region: CSTQSGAGELFF. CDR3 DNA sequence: TGCAGCACCCAGTCAGGGGCCGGGGAGCTGTTTTTT.

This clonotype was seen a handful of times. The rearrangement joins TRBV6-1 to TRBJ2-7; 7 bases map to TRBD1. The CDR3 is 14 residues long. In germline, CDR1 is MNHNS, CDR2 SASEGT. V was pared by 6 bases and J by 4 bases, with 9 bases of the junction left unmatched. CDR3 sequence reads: CASRNHRGPYEQYF. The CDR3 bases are TGTGCCAGCAGAAACCACAGGGGTCCATACGAGCAGTACTTC.

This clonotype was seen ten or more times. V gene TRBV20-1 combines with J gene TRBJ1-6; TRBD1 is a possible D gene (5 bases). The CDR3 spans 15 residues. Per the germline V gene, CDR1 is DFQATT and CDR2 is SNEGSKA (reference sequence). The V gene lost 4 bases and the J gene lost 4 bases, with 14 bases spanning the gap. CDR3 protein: CSAIQDSLYNSPLHF. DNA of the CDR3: TGCAGTGCTATTCAAGACAGCCTGTATAATTCACCCCTCCACTTT.

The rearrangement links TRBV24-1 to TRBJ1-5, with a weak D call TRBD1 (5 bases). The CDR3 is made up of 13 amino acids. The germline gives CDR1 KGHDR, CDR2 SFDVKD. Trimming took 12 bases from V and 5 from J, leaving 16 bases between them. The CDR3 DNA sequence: TGTGCCCAGAATCAGGGCCCCGATCAGCCCCAGCATTTT. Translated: CAQNQGPDQPQHF.

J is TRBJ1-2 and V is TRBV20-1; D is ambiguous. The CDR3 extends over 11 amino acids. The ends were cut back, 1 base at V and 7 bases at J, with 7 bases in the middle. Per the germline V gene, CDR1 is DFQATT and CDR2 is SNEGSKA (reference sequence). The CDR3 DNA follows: TGCAGTGCTAGAGGGGTTACTGGCTACACCTTC. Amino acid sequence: CSARGVTGYTF.

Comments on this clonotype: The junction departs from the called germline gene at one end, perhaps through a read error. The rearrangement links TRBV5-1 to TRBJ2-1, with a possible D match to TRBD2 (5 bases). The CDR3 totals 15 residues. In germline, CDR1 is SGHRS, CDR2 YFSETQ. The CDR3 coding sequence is TGCGCCAGCAGCCCGAGGGTTTCTTCCTACAATGGGCAGTTCTTC. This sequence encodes CASSPRVSSYNGQFF.

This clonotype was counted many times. CDR3 loop: CAWSEGAGYTF. As DNA, the CDR3 is TGTGCCTGGAGTGAAGGGGCAGGCTACACCTTC. The chain employs TRBV30 and TRBJ1-2; D is perhaps TRBD1 (5 bases). Germline V gene sequence: CDR1 GTSNPN, CDR2 SVGIG (reference sequence). The CDR3 covers 11 residues. Trimming shortened V by 1 base and J by 8 bases, and 8 bases separated the two germline ends.

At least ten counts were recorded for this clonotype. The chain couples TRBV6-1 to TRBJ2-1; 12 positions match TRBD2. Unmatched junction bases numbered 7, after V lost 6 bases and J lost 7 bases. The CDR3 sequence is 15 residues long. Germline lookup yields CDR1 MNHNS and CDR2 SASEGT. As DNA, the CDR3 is TGTGCCAGCAGCAAGCTAGCGGGGGGGGGGAATGAGCAGTTCTTC. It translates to CASSKLAGGGNEQFF.

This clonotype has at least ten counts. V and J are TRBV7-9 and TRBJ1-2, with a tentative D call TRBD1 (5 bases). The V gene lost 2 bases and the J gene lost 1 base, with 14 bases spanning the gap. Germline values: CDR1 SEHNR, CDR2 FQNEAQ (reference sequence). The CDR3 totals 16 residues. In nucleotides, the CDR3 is TGTGCCAGCAGCTTACCACAGCAGACAGTTAACTATGGCTACACCTTC. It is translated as CASSLPQQTVNYGYTF.

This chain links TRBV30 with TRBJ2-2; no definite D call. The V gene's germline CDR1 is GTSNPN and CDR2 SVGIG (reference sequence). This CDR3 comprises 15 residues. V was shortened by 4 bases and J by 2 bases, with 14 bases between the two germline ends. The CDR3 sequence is CAWTIEWENTGELFF. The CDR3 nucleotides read TGTGCCTGGACCATCGAGTGGGAAAACACCGGGGAGCTGTTTTTT.